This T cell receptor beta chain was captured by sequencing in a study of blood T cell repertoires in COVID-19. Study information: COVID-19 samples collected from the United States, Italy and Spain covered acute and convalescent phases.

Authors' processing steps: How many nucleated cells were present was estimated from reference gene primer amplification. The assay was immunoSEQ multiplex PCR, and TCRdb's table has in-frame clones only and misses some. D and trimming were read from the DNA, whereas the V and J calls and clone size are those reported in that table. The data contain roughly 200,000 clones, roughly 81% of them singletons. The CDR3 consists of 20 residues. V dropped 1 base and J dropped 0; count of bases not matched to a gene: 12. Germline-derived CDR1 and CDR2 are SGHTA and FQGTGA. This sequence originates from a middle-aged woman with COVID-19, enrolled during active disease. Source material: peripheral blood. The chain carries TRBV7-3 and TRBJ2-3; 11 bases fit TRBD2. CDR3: CASSLRASGGINPSTDTQYF. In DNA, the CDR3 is TGTGCCAGCAGCTTAAGGGCTAGCGGGGGGATCAATCCTAGCACAGATACGCAGTATTTT. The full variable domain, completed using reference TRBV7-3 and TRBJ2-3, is GAGVSQTPSNKVTEKGKYVELRCDPISGHTALYWYRQSLGQGPEFLIYFQGTGAADDSGLPNDRFFAVRPEGSVSTLKIQRTERGDSAVYLCASSLRASGGINPSTDTQYFGPGTRLTVL.